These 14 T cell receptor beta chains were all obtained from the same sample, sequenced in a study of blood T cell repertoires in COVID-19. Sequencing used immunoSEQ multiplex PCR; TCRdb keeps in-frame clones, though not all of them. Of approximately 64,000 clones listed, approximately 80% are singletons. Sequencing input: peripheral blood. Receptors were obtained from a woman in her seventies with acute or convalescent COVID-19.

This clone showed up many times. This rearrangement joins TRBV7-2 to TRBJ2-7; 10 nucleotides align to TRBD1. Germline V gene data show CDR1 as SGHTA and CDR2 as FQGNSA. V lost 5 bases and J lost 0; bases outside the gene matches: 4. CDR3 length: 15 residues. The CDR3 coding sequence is TGTGCCAGCAGCGGGGGACAGGGGAGCTCCTACGAGCAGTACTTC. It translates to CASSGGQGSSYEQYF. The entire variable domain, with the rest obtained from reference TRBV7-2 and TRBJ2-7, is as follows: GAGVSQSPSNKVTEKGKDVELRCDPISGHTALYWYRQSLGQGLEFLIYFQGNSAPDKSGLPSDRFSAERTGGSVSTLTIQRTQQEDSAVYLCASSGGQGSSYEQYFGPGTRLTVT.

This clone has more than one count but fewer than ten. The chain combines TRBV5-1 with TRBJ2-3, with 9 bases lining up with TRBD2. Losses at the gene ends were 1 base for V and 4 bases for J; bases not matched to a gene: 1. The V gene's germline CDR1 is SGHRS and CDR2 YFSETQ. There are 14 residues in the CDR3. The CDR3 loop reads CASSLTSGSDTQYF. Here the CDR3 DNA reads TGCGCCAGCAGCTTGACTAGCGGGTCAGATACGCAGTATTTT.

CDR3: CASSRSGDETYNEQFF. The CDR3 DNA reads as TGTGCCAGCAGTAGAAGCGGGGACGAAACCTACAATGAGCAGTTCTTC. V usage is TRBV7-3 and J usage is TRBJ2-1; 7 bases map to TRBD2. The CDR3 has 16 amino acids. Germline lookup yields CDR1 SGHTA and CDR2 FQGTGA. V lost 6 bases and J lost 2; bases outside the gene matches: 10.

The CDR3 nucleotides are TGTGCCAGCAGCGTATTAGCGGGCACTGAAGCTTTCTTT. Residues: CASSVLAGTEAFF. The J gene is TRBJ1-1, the V gene TRBV9, with D unclear. The CDR3 totals 13 residues. Per germline, CDR1 SGDLS and CDR2 YYNGEE. Trimming cost V 1 base and J 4 bases, with 8 bases left between them.

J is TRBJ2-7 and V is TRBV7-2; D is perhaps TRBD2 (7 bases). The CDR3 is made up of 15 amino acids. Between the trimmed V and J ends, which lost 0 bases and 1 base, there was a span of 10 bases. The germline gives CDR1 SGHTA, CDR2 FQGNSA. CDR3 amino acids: CASSLARGGSYEQYF. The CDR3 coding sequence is TGTGCCAGCAGCTTAGCGAGGGGGGGGTCCTACGAGCAGTACTTC.

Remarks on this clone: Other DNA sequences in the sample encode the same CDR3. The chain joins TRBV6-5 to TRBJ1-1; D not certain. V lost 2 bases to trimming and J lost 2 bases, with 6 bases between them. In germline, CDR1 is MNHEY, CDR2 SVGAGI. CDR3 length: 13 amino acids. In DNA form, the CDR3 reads TGTGCCAGCAGTTACCAGGTAAACACTGAAGCTTTCTTT. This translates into CASSYQVNTEAFF.

The CDR3: CASSQGTGDEQYF. CDR3 DNA: TGCGCCAGCAGCCAAGGGACAGGGGACGAGCAGTACTTC. The chain recombines TRBV4-1 with TRBJ2-7; 9 nucleotides align to TRBD1. Germline lookup yields CDR1 MGHRA and CDR2 YSYEKL. V lost 1 base and J lost 5; bases outside the gene matches: 0. This CDR3 contains 13 residues.

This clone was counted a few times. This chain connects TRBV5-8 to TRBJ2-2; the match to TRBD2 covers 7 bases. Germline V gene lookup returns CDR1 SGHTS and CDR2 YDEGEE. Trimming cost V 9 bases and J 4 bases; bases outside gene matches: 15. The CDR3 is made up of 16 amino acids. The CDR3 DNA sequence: TGTGCCACCAAGCCCCGCGGGGGACCTACCACCGGGGAGCTGTTTTTT. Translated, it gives CATKPRGGPTTGELFF.

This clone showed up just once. CDR3 DNA: TGTGCCAGCAGCTTCCCGGGACTGAGCACTGAAGCTTTCTTT. It yields the protein CASSFPGLSTEAFF. The chain links TRBV11-2 to TRBJ1-1; tentative D call: TRBD1 (5 bases). The germline V gene encodes CDR1 SGHAT and CDR2 FQNNGV. CDR3 length: 14 amino acids. Trimming shortened V by 3 bases and J by 4 bases, and 12 bases separated the two germline ends.

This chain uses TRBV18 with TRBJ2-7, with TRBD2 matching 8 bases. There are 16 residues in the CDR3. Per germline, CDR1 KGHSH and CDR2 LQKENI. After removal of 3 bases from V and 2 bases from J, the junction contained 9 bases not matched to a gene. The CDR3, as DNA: TGTGCCAGCTCACCGCAGTCAGGCGGGGGGACCTACGAGCAGTACTTC. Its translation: CASSPQSGGGTYEQYF.

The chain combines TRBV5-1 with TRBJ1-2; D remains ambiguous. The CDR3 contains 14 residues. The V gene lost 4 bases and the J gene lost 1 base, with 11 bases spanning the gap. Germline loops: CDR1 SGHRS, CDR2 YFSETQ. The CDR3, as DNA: TGCGCCAGCAGCGAGGCCTCGGGTAACTATGGCTACACCTTC. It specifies CASSEASGNYGYTF.

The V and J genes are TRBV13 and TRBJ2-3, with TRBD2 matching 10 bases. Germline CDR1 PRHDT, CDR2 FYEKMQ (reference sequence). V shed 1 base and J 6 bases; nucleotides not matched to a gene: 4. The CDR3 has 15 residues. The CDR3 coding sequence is TGTGCCAGCAGCTTAGAGACTAGCGGGTGGGATACGCAGTATTTT. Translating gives CASSLETSGWDTQYF. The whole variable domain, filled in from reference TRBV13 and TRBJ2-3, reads AAGVIQSPRHLIKEKRETATLKCYPIPRHDTVYWYQQGPGQDPQFLISFYEKMQSDKGSIPDRFSAQQFSDYHSELNMSSLELGDSALYFCASSLETSGWDTQYFGPGTRLTVL.

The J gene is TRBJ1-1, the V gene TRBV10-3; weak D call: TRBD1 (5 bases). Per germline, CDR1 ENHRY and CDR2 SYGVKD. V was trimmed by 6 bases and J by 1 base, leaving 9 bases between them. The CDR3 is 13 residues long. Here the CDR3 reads CAISQTGNTEAFF. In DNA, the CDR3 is TGTGCCATCAGCCAAACAGGGAACACTGAAGCTTTCTTT.

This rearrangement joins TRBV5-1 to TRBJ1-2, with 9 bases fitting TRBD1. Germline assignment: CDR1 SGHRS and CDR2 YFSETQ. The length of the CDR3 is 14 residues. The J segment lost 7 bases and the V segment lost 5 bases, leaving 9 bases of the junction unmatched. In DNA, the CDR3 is TGCGCCAGCAGGTTAGAGGGACAGGGCGGTGGCTACACCTTC. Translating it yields CASRLEGQGGGYTF.